This TCR beta chain was identified during a study of shared clonotypes between healthy human individuals. About the study: Donors had three CD4 naive, three CD4 memory, two CD8 naive and one CD8 memory plate apiece.

Each sample came from a Caucasian adult donor living in Nashville, Tennessee. The CDR3 is 16 residues long. V was clipped by 1 base and J by 7 bases; unmatched bases: 9. CDR1 SGHVS and CDR2 FQNEAQ come from the germline V gene. Sequencing was performed with immunoSEQ multiplex PCR; in TCRdb, only in-frame clones are kept and a portion is missing. The sample has 2,500,000 or so clones, 85% to 95% seen once; the top ten hold around 0.35%. Specimen: naive CD4+ T cells from PBMCs. As for subset: CD45RA+ positively selected. The clonotype originates from a man younger than 35 in good health. Some clones in this sample may be carry-over from other donors' samples. This chain links TRBV7-8 with TRBJ1-4; 7 bases fit TRBD1. The CDR3 loop reads CASSLEGAGGSEKLFF. As DNA, the CDR3 is TGTGCCAGCAGCTTAGAGGGGGCAGGGGGTAGTGAAAAACTGTTTTTT.